This T cell receptor beta chain comes out of a study of blood T cell repertoires in COVID-19. In the authors' methods: Reference gene primer amplification gave nucleated cell count estimates. The repertoire was sequenced with immunoSEQ multiplex PCR; TCRdb's copy has only in-frame clones and lacks some. That table furnishes V, J and clone size, whereas the DNA furnished D and trimming. The top ten clones hold about 4% of a sample with approximately 300,000 clones, 85% to 95% of them seen once. V lost 4 bases to trimming and J lost 1 base, with 8 bases between them. The CDR3 has 13 residues. The germline CDR1 and CDR2 sequences are DFQATT and SNEGSKA (reference sequence). Enrollees, roughly 18 to 90 years old, lived in 24 US areas. Participants reported their clinical history, and cohort assignment relied on those reports. Exposed participants encountered a COVID-19 case during the 2 weeks preceding study entry.

The TCR comes from a woman aged 30 to 39 who had been exposed to COVID-19. Sequenced material: PBMCs or T cells enriched from blood (not recorded which). The chain has TRBV20-1 and TRBJ1-5, with no clear D. CDR3 loop: CSAIESSNQPQHF. For the CDR3, the DNA is TGCAGTGCTATTGAAAGCAGCAATCAGCCCCAGCATTTT.